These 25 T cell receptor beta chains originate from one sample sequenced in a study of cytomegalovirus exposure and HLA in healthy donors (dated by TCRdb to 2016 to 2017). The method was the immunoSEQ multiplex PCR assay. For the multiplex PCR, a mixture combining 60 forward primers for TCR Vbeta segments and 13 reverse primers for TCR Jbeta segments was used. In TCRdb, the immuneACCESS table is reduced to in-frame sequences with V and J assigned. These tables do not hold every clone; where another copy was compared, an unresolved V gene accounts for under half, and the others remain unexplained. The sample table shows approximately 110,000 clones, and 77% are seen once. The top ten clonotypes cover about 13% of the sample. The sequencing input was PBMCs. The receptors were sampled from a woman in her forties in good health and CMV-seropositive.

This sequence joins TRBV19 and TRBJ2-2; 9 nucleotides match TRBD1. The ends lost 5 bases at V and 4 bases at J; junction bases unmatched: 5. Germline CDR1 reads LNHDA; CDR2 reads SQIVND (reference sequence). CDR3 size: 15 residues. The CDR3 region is CASSQSTGGTGELFF. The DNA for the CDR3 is TGTGCCAGTAGTCAATCGACAGGGGGCACCGGGGAGCTGTTTTTT. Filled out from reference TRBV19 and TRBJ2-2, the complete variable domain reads DGGITQSPKYLFRKEGQNVTLSCEQNLNHDAMYWYRQDPGQGLRLIYYSQIVNDFQKGDIAEGYSVSREKKESFPLTVTSAQKNPTAFYLCASSQSTGGTGELFFGEGSRLTVL.

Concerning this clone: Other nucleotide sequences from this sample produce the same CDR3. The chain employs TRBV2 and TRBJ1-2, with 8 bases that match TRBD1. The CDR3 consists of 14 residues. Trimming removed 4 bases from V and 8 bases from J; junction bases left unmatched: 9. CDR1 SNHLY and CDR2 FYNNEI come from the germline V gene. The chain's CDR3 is CASSGRQGKGGYTF. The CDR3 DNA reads TGTGCCAGCAGTGGGAGACAGGGGAAAGGAGGCTACACCTTC.

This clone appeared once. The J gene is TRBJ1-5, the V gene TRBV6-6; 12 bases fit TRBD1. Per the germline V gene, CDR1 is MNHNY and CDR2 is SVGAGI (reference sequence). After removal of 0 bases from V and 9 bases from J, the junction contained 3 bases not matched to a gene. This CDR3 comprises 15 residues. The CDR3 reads CASSYSGQGALPQHF. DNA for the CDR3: TGTGCCAGCAGTTACTCGGGACAGGGGGCCCTGCCCCAGCATTTT.

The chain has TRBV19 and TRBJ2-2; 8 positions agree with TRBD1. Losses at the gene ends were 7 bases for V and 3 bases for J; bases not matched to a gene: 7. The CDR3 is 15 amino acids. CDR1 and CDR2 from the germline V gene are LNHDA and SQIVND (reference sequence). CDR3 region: CASTPDREDTGELFF. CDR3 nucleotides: TGTGCCAGTACCCCGGACAGGGAGGACACCGGGGAGCTGTTTTTT.

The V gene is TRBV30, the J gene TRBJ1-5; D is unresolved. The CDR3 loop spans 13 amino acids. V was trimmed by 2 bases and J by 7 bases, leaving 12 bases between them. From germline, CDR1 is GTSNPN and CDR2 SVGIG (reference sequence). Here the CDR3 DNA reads TGTGCCTGGAGTACCGGGATGGGCCAGCCCCAGCATTTT. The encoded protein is CAWSTGMGQPQHF.

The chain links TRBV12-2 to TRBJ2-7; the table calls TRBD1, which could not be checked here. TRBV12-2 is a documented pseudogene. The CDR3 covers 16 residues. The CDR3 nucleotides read TGTGCAAGTCGCTTCTGGACACCAGAAAGCTCCTACGAGCAGTACTTC. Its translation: CASRFWTPESSYEQYF.

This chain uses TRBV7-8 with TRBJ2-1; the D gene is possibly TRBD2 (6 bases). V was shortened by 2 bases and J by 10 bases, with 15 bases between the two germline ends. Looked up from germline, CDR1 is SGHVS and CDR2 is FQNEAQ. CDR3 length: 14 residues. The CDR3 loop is CASSLPGLRGEQFF. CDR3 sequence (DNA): TGTGCCAGCAGCTTACCGGGACTTAGAGGAGAGCAGTTCTTC. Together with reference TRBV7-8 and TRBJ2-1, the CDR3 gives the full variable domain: GAGVSQSPRYKVAKRGQDVALRCDPISGHVSLFWYQQALGQGPEFLTYFQNEAQLDKSGLPSDRFFAERPEGSVSTLKIQRTQQEDSAVYLCASSLPGLRGEQFFGPGTRLTVL.

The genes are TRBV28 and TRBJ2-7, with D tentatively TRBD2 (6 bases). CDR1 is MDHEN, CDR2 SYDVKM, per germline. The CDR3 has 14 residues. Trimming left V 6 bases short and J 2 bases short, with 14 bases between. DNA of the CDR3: TGTGCCAGCAGAGGGTCCGGGGGAACCTACGAGCAGTACTTC. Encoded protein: CASRGSGGTYEQYF. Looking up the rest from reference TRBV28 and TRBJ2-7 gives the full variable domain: DVKVTQSSRYLVKRTGEKVFLECVQDMDHENMFWYRQDPGLGLRLIYFSYDVKMKEKGDIPEGYSVSREKKERFSLILESASTNQTSMYLCASRGSGGTYEQYFGPGTRLTVT.

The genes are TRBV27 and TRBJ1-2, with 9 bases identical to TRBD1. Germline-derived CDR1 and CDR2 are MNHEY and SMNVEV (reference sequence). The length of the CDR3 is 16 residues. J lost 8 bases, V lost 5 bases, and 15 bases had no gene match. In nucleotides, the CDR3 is TGTGCCAGCAGTCCTTGGGGGACAGGGCTTACAGGGGGCTACACCTTC. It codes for CASSPWGTGLTGGYTF.

The CDR3 here is CASSLRGQGTDTQYF. The CDR3 nucleotides are TGTGCCAGCAGTTTACGTGGACAGGGGACAGATACGCAGTATTTT. The V and J genes are TRBV27 and TRBJ2-3, with 9 bases lining up with TRBD1. Per germline, CDR1 MNHEY and CDR2 SMNVEV (reference sequence). The CDR3 spans 15 residues. Losses at the gene ends were 2 bases for V and 3 bases for J; bases not matched to a gene: 3.

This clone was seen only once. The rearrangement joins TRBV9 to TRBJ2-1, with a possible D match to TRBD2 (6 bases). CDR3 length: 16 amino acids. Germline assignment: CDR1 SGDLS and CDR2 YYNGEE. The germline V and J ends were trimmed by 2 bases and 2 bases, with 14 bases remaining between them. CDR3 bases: TGTGCCAGCAGCGTTCACCGGGACTTTACCTACAATGAGCAGTTCTTC. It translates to CASSVHRDFTYNEQFF.

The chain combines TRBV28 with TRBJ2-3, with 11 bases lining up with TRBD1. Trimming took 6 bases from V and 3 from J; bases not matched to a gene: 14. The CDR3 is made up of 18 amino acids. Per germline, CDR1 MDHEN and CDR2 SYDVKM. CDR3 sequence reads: CASSVIGTGGGSTDTQYF. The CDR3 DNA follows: TGTGCCAGCAGCGTTATCGGGACAGGGGGTGGGTCAACAGATACGCAGTATTTT.

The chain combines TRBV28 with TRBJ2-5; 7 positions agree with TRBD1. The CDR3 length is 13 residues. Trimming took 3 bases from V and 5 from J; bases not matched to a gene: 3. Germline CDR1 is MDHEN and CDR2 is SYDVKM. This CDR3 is CASSFDRVETQYF. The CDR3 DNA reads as TGTGCCAGCAGTTTTGACAGGGTTGAGACCCAGTACTTC.

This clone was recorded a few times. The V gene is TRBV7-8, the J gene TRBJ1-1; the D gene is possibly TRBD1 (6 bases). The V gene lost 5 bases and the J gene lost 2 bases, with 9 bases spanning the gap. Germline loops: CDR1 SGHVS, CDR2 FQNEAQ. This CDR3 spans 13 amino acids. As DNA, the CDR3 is TGTGCCAGCAGCCGGGACACTAACACTGAAGCTTTCTTT. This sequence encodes CASSRDTNTEAFF.

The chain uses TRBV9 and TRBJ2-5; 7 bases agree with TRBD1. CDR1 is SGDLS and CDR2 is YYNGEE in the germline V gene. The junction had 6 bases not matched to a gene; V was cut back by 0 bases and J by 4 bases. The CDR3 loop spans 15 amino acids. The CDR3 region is CASSVEGAGGETQYF. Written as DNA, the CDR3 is TGTGCCAGCAGCGTAGAAGGAGCAGGGGGAGAGACCCAGTACTTC.

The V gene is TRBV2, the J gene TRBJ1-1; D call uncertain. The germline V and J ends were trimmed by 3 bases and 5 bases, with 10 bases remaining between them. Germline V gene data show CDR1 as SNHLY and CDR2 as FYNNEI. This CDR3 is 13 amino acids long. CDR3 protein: CASSDLGVTEAFF. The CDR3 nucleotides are TGTGCCAGCAGTGACCTCGGGGTGACTGAAGCTTTCTTT. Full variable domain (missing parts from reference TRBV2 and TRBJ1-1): EPEVTQTPSHQVTQMGQEVILRCVPISNHLYFYWYRQILGQKVEFLVSFYNNEISEKSEIFDDQFSVERPDGSNFTLKIRSTKLEDSAMYFCASSDLGVTEAFFGQGTRLTVV.

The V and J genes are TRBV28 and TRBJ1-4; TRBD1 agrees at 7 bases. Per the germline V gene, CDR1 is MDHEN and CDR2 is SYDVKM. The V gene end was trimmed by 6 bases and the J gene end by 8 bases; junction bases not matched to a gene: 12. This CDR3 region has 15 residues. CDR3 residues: CASSSRDRVEEKLFF. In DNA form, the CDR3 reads TGTGCCAGCAGCAGTCGTGACAGGGTAGAAGAAAAACTGTTTTTT.

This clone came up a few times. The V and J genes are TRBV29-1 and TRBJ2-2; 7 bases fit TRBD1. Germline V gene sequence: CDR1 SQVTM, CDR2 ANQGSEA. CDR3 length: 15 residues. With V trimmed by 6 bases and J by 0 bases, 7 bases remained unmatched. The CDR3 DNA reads TGCAGCGTACCTAGACAGGGATCGAACACCGGGGAGCTGTTTTTT. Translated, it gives CSVPRQGSNTGELFF.

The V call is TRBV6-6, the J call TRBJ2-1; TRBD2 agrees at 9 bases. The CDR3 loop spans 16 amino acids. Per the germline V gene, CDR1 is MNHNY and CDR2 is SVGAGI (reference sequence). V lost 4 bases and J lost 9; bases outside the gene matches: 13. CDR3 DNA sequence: TGTGCCAGCAGTTCCCAGGGACTAGCCCCATACGGTGAGCAGTTCTTC. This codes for CASSSQGLAPYGEQFF.

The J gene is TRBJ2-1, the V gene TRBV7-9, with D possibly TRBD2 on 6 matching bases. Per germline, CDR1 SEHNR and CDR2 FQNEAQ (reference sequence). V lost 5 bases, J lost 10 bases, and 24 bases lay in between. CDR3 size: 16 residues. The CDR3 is CASSPPFPGAPDEQFF. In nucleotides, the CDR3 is TGTGCCAGCAGCCCACCCTTCCCGGGAGCGCCCGACGAGCAGTTCTTC.

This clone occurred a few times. This CDR3 is CASSLSGANVLTF. The DNA of the CDR3 is TGTGCCAGCAGCCTTTCTGGGGCCAACGTCCTGACTTTC. This chain links TRBV28 with TRBJ2-6; D remains ambiguous. The CDR3 has 13 residues. The ends were cut back, 6 bases at V and 1 base at J, with 4 bases in the middle. Germline lookup yields CDR1 MDHEN and CDR2 SYDVKM. The full variable domain, in which reference TRBV28 and TRBJ2-6 provide the parts outside the CDR3, is DVKVTQSSRYLVKRTGEKVFLECVQDMDHENMFWYRQDPGLGLRLIYFSYDVKMKEKGDIPEGYSVSREKKERFSLILESASTNQTSMYLCASSLSGANVLTFGAGSRLTVL.

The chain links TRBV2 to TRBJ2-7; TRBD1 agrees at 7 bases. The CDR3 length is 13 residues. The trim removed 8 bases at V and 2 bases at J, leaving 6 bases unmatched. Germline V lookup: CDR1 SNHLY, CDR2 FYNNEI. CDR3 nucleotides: TGTGCCAGCGCAAGACAGGGAGCCTACGAGCAGTACTTC. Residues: CASARQGAYEQYF.

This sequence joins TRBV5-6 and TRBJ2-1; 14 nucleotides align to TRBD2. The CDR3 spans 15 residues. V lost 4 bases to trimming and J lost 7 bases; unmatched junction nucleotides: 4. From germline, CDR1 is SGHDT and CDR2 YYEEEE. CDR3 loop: CASSLGLAGVNEQFF. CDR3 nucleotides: TGTGCCAGCAGCCTGGGACTAGCGGGAGTAAATGAGCAGTTCTTC.

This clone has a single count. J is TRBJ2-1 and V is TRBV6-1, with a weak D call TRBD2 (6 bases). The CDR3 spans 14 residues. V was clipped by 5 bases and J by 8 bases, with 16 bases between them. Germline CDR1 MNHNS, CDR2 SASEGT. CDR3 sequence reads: CASSRDSFRDEQFF. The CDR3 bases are TGTGCCAGCAGTCGGGACTCGTTTAGGGATGAGCAGTTCTTC.

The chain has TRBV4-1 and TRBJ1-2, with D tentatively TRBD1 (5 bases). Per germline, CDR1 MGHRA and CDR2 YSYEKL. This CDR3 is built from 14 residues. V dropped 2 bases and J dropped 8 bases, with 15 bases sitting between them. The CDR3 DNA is TGCGCCAGCAGCCAATTGGGAGGGGTTGGAGGCTACACCTTC. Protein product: CASSQLGGVGGYTF.